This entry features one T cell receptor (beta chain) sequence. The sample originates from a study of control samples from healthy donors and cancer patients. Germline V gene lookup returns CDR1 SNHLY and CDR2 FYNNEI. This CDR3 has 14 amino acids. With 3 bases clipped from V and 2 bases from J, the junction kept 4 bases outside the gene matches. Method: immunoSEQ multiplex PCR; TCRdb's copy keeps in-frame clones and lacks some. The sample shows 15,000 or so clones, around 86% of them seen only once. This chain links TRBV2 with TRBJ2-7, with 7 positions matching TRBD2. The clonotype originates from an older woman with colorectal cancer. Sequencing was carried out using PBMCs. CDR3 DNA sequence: TGTGCCAGCAGTGACGGACTAGATGCCTACGAGCAGTACTTC. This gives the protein CASSDGLDAYEQYF. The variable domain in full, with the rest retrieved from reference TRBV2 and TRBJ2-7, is EPEVTQTPSHQVTQMGQEVILRCVPISNHLYFYWYRQILGQKVEFLVSFYNNEISEKSEIFDDQFSVERPDGSNFTLKIRSTKLEDSAMYFCASSDGLDAYEQYFGPGTRLTVT.